This T cell receptor beta chain is drawn from a study of cytomegalovirus exposure and HLA in healthy donors. Findings and limits, study-wide: Some segments of the V type, notably TRBV6-2 and TRBV6-3, were excluded as indistinguishable. Association of approximately 18,000 TCR beta sequences with HLA alleles was found at 0.05 false discovery rate in a later analysis.

The CDR3 is made up of 15 amino acids. V gave up 1 base and J gave up 0 bases; unmatched junction bases: 1. Germline-derived CDR1 and CDR2 are MNHNS and SASEGT. This clone was observed a handful of times. Its antigen is not identified. PCR primers comprised 60 Vbeta and 13 Jbeta primers. TCRdb's copy holds only in-frame clones and misses some; the assay was immunoSEQ multiplex PCR. Here the sample spans 150,000 to 200,000 clones, about 82% being singletons. The receptor was isolated from a woman aged 45-65 years in good health and CMV-seronegative. Sequencing was performed on PBMCs. The chain is built from TRBV6-1 and TRBJ2-3; 7 nucleotides match TRBD2. The CDR3 loop reads CASSEERGSTDTQYF. CDR3 sequence (DNA): TGTGCCAGCAGTGAAGAGCGGGGAAGCACAGATACGCAGTATTTT.